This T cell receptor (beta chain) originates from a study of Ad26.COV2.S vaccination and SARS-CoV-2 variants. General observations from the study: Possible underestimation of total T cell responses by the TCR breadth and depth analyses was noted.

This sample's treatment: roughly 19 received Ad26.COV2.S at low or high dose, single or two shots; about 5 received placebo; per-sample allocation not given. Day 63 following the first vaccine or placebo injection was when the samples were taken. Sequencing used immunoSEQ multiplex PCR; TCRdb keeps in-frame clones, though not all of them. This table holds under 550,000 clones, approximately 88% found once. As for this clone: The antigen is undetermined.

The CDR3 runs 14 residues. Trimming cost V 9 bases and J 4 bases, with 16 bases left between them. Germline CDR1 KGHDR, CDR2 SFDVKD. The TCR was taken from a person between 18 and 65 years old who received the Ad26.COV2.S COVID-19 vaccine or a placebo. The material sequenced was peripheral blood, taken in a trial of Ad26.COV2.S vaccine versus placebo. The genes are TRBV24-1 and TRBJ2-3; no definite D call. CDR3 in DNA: TGTGCCACCGCGGTTGGGCTTATGGCAGATACGCAGTATTTT. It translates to CATAVGLMADTQYF.